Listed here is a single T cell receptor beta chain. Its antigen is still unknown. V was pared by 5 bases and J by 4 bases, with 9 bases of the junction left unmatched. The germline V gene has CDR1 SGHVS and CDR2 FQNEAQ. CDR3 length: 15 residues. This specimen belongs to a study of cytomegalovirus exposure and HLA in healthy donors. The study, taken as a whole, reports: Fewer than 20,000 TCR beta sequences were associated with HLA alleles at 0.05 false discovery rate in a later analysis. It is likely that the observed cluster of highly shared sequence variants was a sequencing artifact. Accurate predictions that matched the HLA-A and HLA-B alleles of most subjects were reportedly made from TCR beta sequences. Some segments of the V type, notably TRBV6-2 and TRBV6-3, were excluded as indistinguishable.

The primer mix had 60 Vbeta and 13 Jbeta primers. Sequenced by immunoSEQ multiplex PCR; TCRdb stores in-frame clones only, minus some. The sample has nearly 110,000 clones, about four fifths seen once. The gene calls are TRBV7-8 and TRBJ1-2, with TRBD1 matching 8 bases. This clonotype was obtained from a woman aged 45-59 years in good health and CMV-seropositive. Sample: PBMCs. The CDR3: CASSPWTGSGYGYTF. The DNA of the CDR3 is TGTGCCAGCAGCCCTTGGACAGGGAGCGGCTATGGCTACACCTTC.